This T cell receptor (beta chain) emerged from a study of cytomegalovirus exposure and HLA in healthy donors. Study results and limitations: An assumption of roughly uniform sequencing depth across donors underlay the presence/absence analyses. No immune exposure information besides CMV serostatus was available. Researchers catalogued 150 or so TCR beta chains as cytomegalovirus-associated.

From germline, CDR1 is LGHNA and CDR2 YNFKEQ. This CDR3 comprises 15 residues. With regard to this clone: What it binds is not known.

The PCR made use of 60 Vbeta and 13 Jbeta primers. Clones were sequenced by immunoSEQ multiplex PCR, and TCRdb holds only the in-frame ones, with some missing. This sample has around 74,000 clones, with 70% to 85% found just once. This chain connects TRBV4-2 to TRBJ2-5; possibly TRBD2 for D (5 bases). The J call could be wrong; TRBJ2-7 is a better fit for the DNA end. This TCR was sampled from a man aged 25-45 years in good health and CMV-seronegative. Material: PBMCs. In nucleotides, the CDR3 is TGTGCCAGCAGCCAAGAGGGGAGACGTCCCTACGAGCAGTACTTC. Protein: CASSQEGRRPYEQYF.